A single T cell receptor beta chain is shown here with its context. Its target is unknown. This specimen belongs to a study of cytomegalovirus exposure and HLA in healthy donors. Findings and limits, study-wide: Per published accounts, TCR beta sequences correctly predicted the HLA-A and HLA-B alleles of most subjects. TCR beta V- and J-gene trimming was later associated with a missense DCLRE1C variant.

With 60 Vbeta and 13 Jbeta primers, the PCR was carried out. Assay used: immunoSEQ multiplex PCR; TCRdb lists only in-frame clones, some missing. This table holds roughly 120,000 clones, roughly three fifths found once. V dropped 3 bases and J dropped 2; count of bases not matched to a gene: 6. CDR3 length: 15 residues. CDR1 is MGHRA and CDR2 is YSYEKL in the germline V gene. The sequence was collected from a middle-aged man in good health and CMV-seropositive. The source material was PBMCs. This chain joins TRBV4-1 and TRBJ2-7; TRBD2 agrees at 8 bases. The CDR3: CASSQEIAGPYEQYF. In nucleotides, the CDR3 is TGCGCCAGCAGCCAGGAAATAGCGGGACCCTACGAGCAGTACTTC.